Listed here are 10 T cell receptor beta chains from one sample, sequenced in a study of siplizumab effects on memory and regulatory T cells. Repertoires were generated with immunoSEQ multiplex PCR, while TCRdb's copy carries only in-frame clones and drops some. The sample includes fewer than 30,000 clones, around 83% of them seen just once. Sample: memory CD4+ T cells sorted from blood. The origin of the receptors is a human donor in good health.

The CDR3 region is CASTPASSPYEQYF. The CDR3 nucleotides are TGTGCCAGCACCCCCGCTAGCAGCCCCTACGAGCAGTACTTC. V is TRBV6-1 and J is TRBJ2-7; the D gene is possibly TRBD2 (5 bases). CDR3 length: 14 residues. Trimming took 7 bases from V and 2 from J, leaving 15 bases between them. Germline CDR1 reads MNHNS; CDR2 reads SASEGT.

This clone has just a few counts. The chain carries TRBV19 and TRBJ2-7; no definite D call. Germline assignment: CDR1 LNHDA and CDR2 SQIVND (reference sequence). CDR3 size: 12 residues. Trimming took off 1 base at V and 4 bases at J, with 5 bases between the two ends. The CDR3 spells CASSIVGYEQYF. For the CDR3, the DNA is TGTGCCAGTAGTATAGTTGGGTACGAGCAGTACTTC. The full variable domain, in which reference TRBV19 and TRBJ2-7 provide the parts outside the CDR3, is DGGITQSPKYLFRKEGQNVTLSCEQNLNHDAMYWYRQDPGQGLRLIYYSQIVNDFQKGDIAEGYSVSREKKESFPLTVTSAQKNPTAFYLCASSIVGYEQYFGPGTRLTVT.

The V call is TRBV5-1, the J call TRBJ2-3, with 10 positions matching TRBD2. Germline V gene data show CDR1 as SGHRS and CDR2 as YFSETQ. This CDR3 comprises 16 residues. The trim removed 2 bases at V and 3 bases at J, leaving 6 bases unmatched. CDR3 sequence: CASSFGAGGPTDTQYF. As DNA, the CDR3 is TGCGCCAGCAGCTTCGGAGCGGGAGGGCCGACAGATACGCAGTATTTT.

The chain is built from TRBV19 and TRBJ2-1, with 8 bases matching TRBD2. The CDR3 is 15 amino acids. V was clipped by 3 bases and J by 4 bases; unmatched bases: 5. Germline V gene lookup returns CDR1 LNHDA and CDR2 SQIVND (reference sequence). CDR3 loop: CASSIASGPYNEQFF. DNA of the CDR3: TGTGCCAGTAGTATTGCTAGCGGGCCTTACAATGAGCAGTTCTTC.

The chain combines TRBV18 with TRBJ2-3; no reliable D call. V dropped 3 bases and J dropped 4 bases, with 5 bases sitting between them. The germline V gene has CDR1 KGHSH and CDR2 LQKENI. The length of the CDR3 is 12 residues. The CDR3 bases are TGTGCCAGCTCACCTGGCGCAGATACGCAGTATTTT. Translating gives CASSPGADTQYF.

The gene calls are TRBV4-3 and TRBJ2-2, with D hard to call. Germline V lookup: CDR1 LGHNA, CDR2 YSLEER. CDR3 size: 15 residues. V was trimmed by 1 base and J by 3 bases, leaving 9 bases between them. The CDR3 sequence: CASSQAGIDTGELFF. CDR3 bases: TGCGCCAGCAGCCAAGCCGGAATCGACACCGGGGAGCTGTTTTTT.

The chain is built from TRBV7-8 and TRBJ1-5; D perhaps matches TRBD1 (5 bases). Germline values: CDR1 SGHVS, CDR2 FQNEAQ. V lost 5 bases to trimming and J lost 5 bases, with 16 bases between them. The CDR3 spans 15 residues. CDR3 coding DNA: TGTGCCAGCAGCAAGAACCGGGACGGTTATCAGCCCCAGCATTTT. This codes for CASSKNRDGYQPQHF.

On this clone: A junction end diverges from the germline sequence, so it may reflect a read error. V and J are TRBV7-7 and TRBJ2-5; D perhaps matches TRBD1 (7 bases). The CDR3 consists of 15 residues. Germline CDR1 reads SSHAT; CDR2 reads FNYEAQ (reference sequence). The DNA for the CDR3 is TGTGCTAGCAGCTTACGCACAGGGGAGGTGGAGACCCAGTACTTC. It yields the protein CASSLRTGEVETQYF.

The CDR3 sequence: CASSVGGAVEKLFF. The CDR3 bases are TGTGCCAGCAGCGTAGGAGGGGCGGTTGAAAAACTGTTTTTT. The V gene is TRBV9, the J gene TRBJ1-4; weak D call: TRBD1 (5 bases). Deletions cut 0 bases from V and 7 bases from J, with 10 bases between. Germline V CDR1 and CDR2: SGDLS, YYNGEE. The CDR3 loop spans 14 amino acids.

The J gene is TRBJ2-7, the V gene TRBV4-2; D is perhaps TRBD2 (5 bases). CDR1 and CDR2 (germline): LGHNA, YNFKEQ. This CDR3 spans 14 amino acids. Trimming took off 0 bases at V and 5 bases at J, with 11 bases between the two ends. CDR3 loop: CASSQDGKVDEQYF. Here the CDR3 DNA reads TGTGCCAGCAGCCAAGACGGGAAGGTTGACGAGCAGTACTTC.